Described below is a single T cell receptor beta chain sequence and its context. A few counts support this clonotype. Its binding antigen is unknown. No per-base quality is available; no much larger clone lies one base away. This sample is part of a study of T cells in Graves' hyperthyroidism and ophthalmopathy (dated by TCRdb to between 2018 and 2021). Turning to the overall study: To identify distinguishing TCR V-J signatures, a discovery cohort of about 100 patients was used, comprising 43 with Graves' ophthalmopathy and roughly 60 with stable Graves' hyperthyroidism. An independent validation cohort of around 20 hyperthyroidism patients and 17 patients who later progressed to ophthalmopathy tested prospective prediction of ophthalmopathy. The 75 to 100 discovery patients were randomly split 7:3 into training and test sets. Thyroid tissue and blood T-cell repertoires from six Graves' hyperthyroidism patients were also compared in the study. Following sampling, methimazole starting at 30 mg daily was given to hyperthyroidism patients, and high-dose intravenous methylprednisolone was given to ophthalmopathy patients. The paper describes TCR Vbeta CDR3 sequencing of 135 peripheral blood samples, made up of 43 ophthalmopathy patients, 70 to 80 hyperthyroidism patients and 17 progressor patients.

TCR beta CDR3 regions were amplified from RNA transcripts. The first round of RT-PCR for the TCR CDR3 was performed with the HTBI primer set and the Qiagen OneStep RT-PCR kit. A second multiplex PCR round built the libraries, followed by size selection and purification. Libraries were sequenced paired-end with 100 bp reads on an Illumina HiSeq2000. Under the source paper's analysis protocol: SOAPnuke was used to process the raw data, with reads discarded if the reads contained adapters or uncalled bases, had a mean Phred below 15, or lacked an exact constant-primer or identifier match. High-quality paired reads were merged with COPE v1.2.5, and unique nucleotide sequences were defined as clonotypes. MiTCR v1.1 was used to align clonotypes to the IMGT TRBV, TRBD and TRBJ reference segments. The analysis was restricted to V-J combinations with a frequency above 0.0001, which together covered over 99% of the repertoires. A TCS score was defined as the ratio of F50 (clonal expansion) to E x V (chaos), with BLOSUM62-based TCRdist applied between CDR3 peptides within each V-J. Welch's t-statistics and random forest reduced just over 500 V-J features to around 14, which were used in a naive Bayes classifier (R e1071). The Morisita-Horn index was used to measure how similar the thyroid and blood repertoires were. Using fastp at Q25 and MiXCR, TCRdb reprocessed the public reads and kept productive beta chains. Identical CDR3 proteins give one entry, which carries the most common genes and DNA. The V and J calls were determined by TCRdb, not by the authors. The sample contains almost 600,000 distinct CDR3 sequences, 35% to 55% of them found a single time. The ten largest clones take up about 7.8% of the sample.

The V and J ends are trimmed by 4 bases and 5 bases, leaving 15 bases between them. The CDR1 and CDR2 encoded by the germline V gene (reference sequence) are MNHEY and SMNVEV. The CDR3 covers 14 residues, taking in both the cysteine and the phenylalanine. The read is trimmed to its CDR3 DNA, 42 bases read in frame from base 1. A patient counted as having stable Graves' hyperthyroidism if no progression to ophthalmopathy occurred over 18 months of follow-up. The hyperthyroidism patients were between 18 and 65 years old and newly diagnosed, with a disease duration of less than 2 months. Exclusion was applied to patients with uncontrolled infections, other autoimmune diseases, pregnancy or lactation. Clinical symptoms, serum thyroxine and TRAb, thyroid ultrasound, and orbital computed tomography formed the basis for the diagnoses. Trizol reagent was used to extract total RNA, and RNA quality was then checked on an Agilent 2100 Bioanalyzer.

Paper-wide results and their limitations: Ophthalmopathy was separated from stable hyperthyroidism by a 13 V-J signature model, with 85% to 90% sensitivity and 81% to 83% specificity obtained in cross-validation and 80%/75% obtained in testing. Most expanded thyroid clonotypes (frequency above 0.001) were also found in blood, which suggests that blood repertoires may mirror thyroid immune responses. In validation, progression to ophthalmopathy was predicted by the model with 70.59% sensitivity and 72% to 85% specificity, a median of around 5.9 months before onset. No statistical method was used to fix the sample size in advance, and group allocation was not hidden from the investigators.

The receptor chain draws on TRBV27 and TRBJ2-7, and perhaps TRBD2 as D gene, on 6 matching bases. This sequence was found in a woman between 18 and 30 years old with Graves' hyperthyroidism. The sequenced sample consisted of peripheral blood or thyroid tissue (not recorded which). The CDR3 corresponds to CASSWDGRVDEQYF. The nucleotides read TGTGCCAGCAGTTGGGACGGGAGAGTCGACGAGCAGTACTTC.